These 19 T cell receptor beta chains were sequenced from one sample in a study of radiotherapy plus CTLA-4 blockade in lung cancer. The method was immunoSEQ multiplex PCR; TCRdb's version includes in-frame clones alone and lacks a portion of them. The data show some 50,000 clones, about 72% seen once. Material: peripheral blood, obtained from a patient treated with radiotherapy plus ipilimumab. The receptors were sampled from a human donor with non-small cell lung cancer who had stable disease on radiotherapy plus ipilimumab.

This chain uses TRBV27 with TRBJ2-2, with D unclear. Trimming shortened V by 7 bases and J by 4 bases, and 13 bases separated the two germline ends. CDR1 MNHEY and CDR2 SMNVEV come from the germline V gene (reference sequence). The CDR3 totals 14 residues. As DNA, the CDR3 is TGTGCCAGCAAATATGAGCGTAGCACCGGGGAGCTGTTTTTT. Its protein is CASKYERSTGELFF.

This chain uses TRBV7-9 with TRBJ1-2; D possibly corresponds to TRBD1 (5 bases). The V end was cut by 4 bases, the J end by 7 bases, with 19 bases between. CDR1 is SEHNR and CDR2 is FQNEAQ in the germline V gene (reference sequence). The CDR3 loop spans 15 amino acids. CDR3 DNA: TGTGCCAGCAGCTCCCTCGGGTCAGGGTCTTTTGGCTACACCTTC. Amino acids: CASSSLGSGSFGYTF.

The chain combines TRBV7-8 with TRBJ1-1; no firm D call. The germline gives CDR1 SGHVS, CDR2 FQNEAQ. The CDR3 is 13 residues long. Trimming removed 3 bases from V and 6 bases from J, with 11 bases in between. Here the CDR3 reads CASSLSPRAEAFF. CDR3 sequence (DNA): TGTGCCAGCAGCTTGAGCCCCCGCGCTGAAGCTTTCTTT.

This chain joins TRBV21-1 and TRBJ2-7; the table names TRBD2, a call not compared with the DNA. TRBV21-1 is listed as a pseudogene. CDR3 length: 11 residues. DNA of the CDR3: TGTGCACCTAGGATCTCCTACGAGCAGTACTTC. Translation gives CAPRISYEQYF.

The rearrangement uses TRBV28 and TRBJ1-5, with D possibly matching TRBD1 (5 bases). The V gene's germline CDR1 is MDHEN and CDR2 SYDVKM. CDR3 size: 15 residues. Trimming left V 6 bases short and J 4 bases short, with 16 bases between. The CDR3 DNA reads as TGTGCCAGCAGCCCCCCCGCTAGACAGAATCAGCCCCAGCATTTT. Translation gives CASSPPARQNQPQHF.

The chain uses TRBV5-1 and TRBJ2-2; no reliable D call. V was cut by 0 bases and J by 0 bases, with 6 bases left in between. The CDR3 totals 15 residues. CDR1 is SGHRS and CDR2 is YFSETQ in the germline V gene. The CDR3: CASSLVPTNTGELFF. The DNA for the CDR3 is TGCGCCAGCAGCTTGGTCCCAACGAACACCGGGGAGCTGTTTTTT.

The genes are TRBV5-1 and TRBJ1-1, with 8 bases matching TRBD1. The CDR3 extends over 15 amino acids. V shed 3 bases, J shed 0 bases, and the junction held 4 bases outside the gene matches. Germline V gives CDR1 SGHRS, CDR2 YFSETQ. The CDR3 spells CASSWTGNLNTEAFF. The CDR3 DNA reads as TGCGCCAGCAGCTGGACAGGGAACTTGAACACTGAAGCTTTCTTT.

The chain recombines TRBV7-2 with TRBJ2-7; D remains unclear. The CDR3 is 15 residues long. The V and J ends lost 1 base and 0 bases respectively, with 10 bases between them. CDR1 is SGHTA and CDR2 is FQGNSA in the germline V gene. The DNA of the CDR3 is TGTGCCAGCAGCTTAGGGGTTGGGCTCTCCTACGAGCAGTACTTC. Protein product: CASSLGVGLSYEQYF.

DNA for the CDR3: TGTGCCATACTATCCGGGACAGGGCCTTACTTC. It yields the protein CAILSGTGPYF. This chain uses TRBV6-1 with TRBJ2-7; 9 bases map to TRBD1. Trimming took 10 bases from V and 13 from J; bases not matched to a gene: 11. Per germline, CDR1 MNHNS and CDR2 SASEGT. CDR3 size: 11 residues.

This clone was observed a few times. CDR3 DNA sequence: TGTGCCAGCAGCCCAGCCGGGGGCAAGAGGGGCTACACCTTC. Protein product: CASSPAGGKRGYTF. The rearrangement joins TRBV7-2 to TRBJ1-2; possible D gene TRBD1, 6 bases. Germline V lookup: CDR1 SGHTA, CDR2 FQGNSA. Trimming took off 5 bases at V and 8 bases at J, with 18 bases between the two ends. The CDR3 sequence is 14 residues long.

The chain uses TRBV7-2 and TRBJ1-2; no clear D gene. Germline V gene sequence: CDR1 SGHTA, CDR2 FQGNSA. The CDR3 covers 13 residues. Trimming pared 0 bases from V and 7 bases from J, leaving 9 bases between. The CDR3 spells CASSLARVFGYTF. The DNA of the CDR3 is TGTGCCAGCAGCTTAGCGAGGGTTTTTGGCTACACCTTC. Together with reference TRBV7-2 and TRBJ1-2, the CDR3 gives the full variable domain: GAGVSQSPSNKVTEKGKDVELRCDPISGHTALYWYRQSLGQGLEFLIYFQGNSAPDKSGLPSDRFSAERTGGSVSTLTIQRTQQEDSAVYLCASSLARVFGYTFGSGTRLTVV.

This chain uses TRBV19 with TRBJ1-2; 7 bases fit TRBD1. The length of the CDR3 is 15 residues. Germline CDR1 is LNHDA and CDR2 is SQIVND (reference sequence). V was pared by 6 bases and J by 2 bases, with 9 bases of the junction left unmatched. DNA of the CDR3: TGTGCCAGTAGCACTACCCTGACAGGGAACTATGGCTACACCTTC. Translation gives CASSTTLTGNYGYTF.

The chain combines TRBV19 with TRBJ1-5; possible D gene TRBD1, 6 bases. Germline V gives CDR1 LNHDA, CDR2 SQIVND (reference sequence). The V and J ends lost 5 bases and 9 bases respectively, with 14 bases between them. The length of the CDR3 is 13 residues. In DNA form, the CDR3 reads TGTGCCAGTAGTTCAGGGGTGGAGCGGCCCCAGCATTTT. Amino acid sequence: CASSSGVERPQHF.

This clone was found once. V usage is TRBV6-5 and J usage is TRBJ1-2; no definite D call. V shed 2 bases and J shed 6 bases, with 10 bases lying between them. Germline CDR1 reads MNHEY; CDR2 reads SVGAGI. The CDR3 covers 13 residues. In DNA, the CDR3 is TGTGCCAGCAGTTACGATATAGGGCATGGCTACACCTTC. Translation gives CASSYDIGHGYTF.

This clone has a single count. The chain couples TRBV18 to TRBJ1-2; D is possibly TRBD1 (6 bases). V dropped 0 bases and J dropped 0 bases, with 11 bases sitting between them. This CDR3 is built from 16 residues. Germline CDR1 is KGHSH and CDR2 is LQKENI. The CDR3 here is CASSPPNREANYGYTF. Written as DNA, the CDR3 is TGTGCCAGCTCACCACCGAACAGGGAAGCTAACTATGGCTACACCTTC.

The chain recombines TRBV27 with TRBJ1-5; 8 nucleotides line up with TRBD1. V gave up 5 bases and J gave up 6 bases; unmatched junction bases: 9. Per germline, CDR1 MNHEY and CDR2 SMNVEV (reference sequence). The CDR3 runs 15 residues. The CDR3 DNA is TGTGCCAGCAGTATCTCAGGGGGCTCGAGTCAGCCCCAGCATTTT. This gives the protein CASSISGGSSQPQHF.

CDR3 nucleotides: TGTGCCAGCCGAAAGACGGGAGGGAACACTGAAGCTTTCTTT. It encodes CASRKTGGNTEAFF. This rearrangement joins TRBV5-8 to TRBJ1-1; D is unresolved. The germline V gene encodes CDR1 SGHTS and CDR2 YDEGEE. Trimming took off 7 bases at V and 1 base at J, with 14 bases between the two ends. The CDR3 runs 14 residues.

J is TRBJ2-1 and V is TRBV5-1, with TRBD1 as a possible D gene (5 bases). The CDR3 is made up of 15 amino acids. The ends were cut back, 4 bases at V and 0 bases at J, with 11 bases in the middle. The germline gives CDR1 SGHRS, CDR2 YFSETQ. CDR3 coding DNA: TGCGCCAGCAGCCCAGGGCATAGCTCCTACAATGAGCAGTTCTTC. Its translation: CASSPGHSSYNEQFF.

This clone was counted only a few times. The J gene is TRBJ1-1, the V gene TRBV28; D is unclear. CDR1 MDHEN and CDR2 SYDVKM come from the germline V gene. This CDR3 contains 14 residues. V lost 6 bases, J lost 5 bases, and 16 bases lay in between. The chain's CDR3 is CASSPVRAGTEAFF. The CDR3 nucleotides read TGTGCCAGCAGCCCTGTGAGGGCTGGTACTGAAGCTTTCTTT.